The present entry profiles one T cell receptor beta chain with its context. What it binds is not known. Trimming took off 8 bases at V and 4 bases at J, with 14 bases between the two ends. This CDR3 contains 13 residues. Germline loops: CDR1 ENHRY, CDR2 SYGVKD. The sample comes from a study of shared clonotypes between healthy human individuals. In the study overall: Three plates were used per donor for CD4 naive, three for CD4 memory, two for CD8 naive and one for CD8 memory.

Clones were sequenced by immunoSEQ multiplex PCR, and TCRdb holds only the in-frame ones, with some missing. The profile shows about 680,000 clones, about 74% of them singletons. Study conclusions and caveats: Relative to clonotypes present in all four donors, those not shared had lower generation probabilities. In this cohort, only blood was sampled, and tissue repertoires likely differ.

The J gene is TRBJ1-2, the V gene TRBV10-3; possible D gene TRBD1, 5 bases. This sequence originates from a woman aged 30 to 39 in good health. The sequencing input was memory CD4+ T cells sorted from blood. Regarding subset: CD45RA-negative fraction. CDR3 loop: CAIGADRGYGYTF. The CDR3 DNA follows: TGTGCCATCGGGGCAGATCGTGGCTATGGCTACACCTTC.